This TCR beta chain was retrieved from a study of long-term antiretroviral therapy in people with HIV. About the study: The earliest samples came about a decade before the 2015 immediate-ART recommendation.

Assay version v3.0 of immunoSEQ was used, and it was run at survey level. The assay was immunoSEQ multiplex PCR, and TCRdb's table has in-frame clones only and misses some. In the table there are 30,000 or so clones, over 75% of which are singletons. This receptor was identified in a man aged 35-49 years with HIV. Sequenced here: unsorted PBMCs, sampled 3 years after starting antiretroviral therapy.

Written as DNA, the CDR3 is TGTGCCAGCAGTCCAAGTTGGGGTGGTCAGCCCCAGCATTTT. It yields the protein CASSPSWGGQPQHF. This chain links TRBV28 with TRBJ1-5; no definite D call. The CDR3 length is 14 residues. Per germline, CDR1 MDHEN and CDR2 SYDVKM. V lost 5 bases, J lost 6 bases, and 14 bases lay in between.